This record concerns one T cell receptor beta chain sequence. The antigen is undetermined. Every subset had its genomic DNA shared out evenly among several immunoSEQ plates. Libraries were prepared by immunoSEQ multiplex PCR; TCRdb keeps only in-frame clonotypes and omits some of them. The sample has 300,000 to 350,000 clones; about 73% are singletons. The CDR3 length is 13 residues. Trimming took off 2 bases at V and 9 bases at J, with 11 bases between the two ends. From germline, CDR1 is GTSNPN and CDR2 SVGIG (reference sequence). This entry is derived from a study of shared clonotypes between healthy human individuals. About the study: Ranging from 18 to 49 in age, donors were two women and three men.

Study results and caveats: Sampling covered blood only; tissue repertoires likely differ. Represented genetic and exposure-history diversity was restricted by having few donors.

The chain uses TRBV30 and TRBJ1-6, with D unresolved. Sequencing was done on a sample of memory CD4+ T cells sorted from blood. As for subset: CD45RA-negative fraction. The sequence came from a man between 25 and 39 years old in good health. As DNA, the CDR3 is TGTGCCTGGAGTAATCTCAGGAGTTCACCCCTCCACTTT. It specifies CAWSNLRSSPLHF. The complete variable domain, with remaining parts taken from reference TRBV30 and TRBJ1-6, reads SQTIHQWPATLVQPVGSPLSLECTVEGTSNPNLYWYRQAAGRGLQLLFYSVGIGQISSEVPQNLSASRPQDRQFILSSKKLLLSDSGFYLCAWSNLRSSPLHFGNGTRLTVT.